This record covers a single T cell receptor (beta chain). Its antigen remains unidentified. The data were taken from a study of blood T cells in healthy people across ages. As for the study in general: The capture of about one barcoded beta molecule per two T cells was achieved by template switching. Notes on the study in general: Naive and antigen-experienced cells could not be conclusively compared, given unsorted PBMCs.

The J segment lost 2 bases and the V segment lost 5 bases, leaving 12 bases of the junction unmatched. Per the germline V gene, CDR1 is PRHDT and CDR2 is FYEKMQ (reference sequence). The CDR3 is 18 residues long. The authors ran a second PCR of 7 to 11 cycles using a sample-barcoded 5' primer and a J-beta primer mix. TCRdb re-called the 5' RACE reads through MiXCR, storing one row per CDR3 protein. The repertoire holds 700,000 to 900,000 distinct CDR3 sequences, with 53% as singletons. The sequence derives from an elderly man in good health. Source material: blood. This chain joins TRBV13 and TRBJ2-2, with TRBD2 identical over 9 bases. The CDR3 here is CASSHFWREGINTGELFF. CDR3 coding DNA: TGTGCCAGCAGCCACTTCTGGCGGGAGGGAATTAACACCGGGGAGCTGTTTTTT.